This T cell receptor (beta chain) was profiled in a study of post-analysis software for immune sequencing data. The study, taken as a whole, reports: Five TRBV segments, TRBV5-6, TRBV5-1 and TRBV20-1 among them, were found more frequent in patients than controls. Controls significantly exceeded multiple sclerosis patients in normalized Chao1 diversity. Pronounced co-clustering by F measure was evident among identically batched samples.

Per the germline V gene, CDR1 is SNHLY and CDR2 is FYNNEI. This CDR3 comprises 14 residues. V dropped 11 bases and J dropped 0 bases, with 16 bases sitting between them. The TCR beta cDNA libraries contained unique molecular identifiers. Input amounts of 1 to 10 million T cells were used. These gave 500,000 or so cDNA molecules, so each molecule approximated one T cell. MiXCR, run by TCRdb on the PCR reads, gives a single entry per CDR3 protein. The data contain 350,000 to 450,000 distinct CDR3 sequences, over 30% of them singletons. With regard to this clonotype: Its antigen remains unknown.

The receptor was isolated from a girl aged 2 to 9 with multiple sclerosis. Sample: blood. The chain links TRBV2 to TRBJ2-5; either TRBD1 or TRBD2 may fit D (5 bases each). CDR3 in amino acids: CAGDRQRNQETQYF. The CDR3 region has the DNA TGTGCCGGCGACCGACAGCGGAACCAAGAGACCCAGTACTTC.